Here is one T cell receptor (beta chain) with its context. The antigen remains undetermined. Trimming took 4 bases from V and 2 from J; bases not matched to a gene: 2. This CDR3 spans 14 amino acids. Germline CDR1 reads LNHDA; CDR2 reads SQIVND (reference sequence). The study ran its PCR with 60 Vbeta and 13 Jbeta primers. The data were produced by immunoSEQ multiplex PCR, yet TCRdb's version contains in-frame clones alone and is incomplete. The sample records about 110,000 clones, about 80% being singletons. The data belong to a study of cytomegalovirus exposure and HLA in healthy donors. Study-level points and caveats: Presence/absence comparisons presumed near-even sequencing depth among donors.

The chain combines TRBV19 with TRBJ1-5; 7 bases match TRBD1. The sequence was collected from a man younger than 40 in good health and CMV-seronegative. Sequencing input: PBMCs. The CDR3 region has the DNA TGTGCCAGTAGTAGCACAGGGGGCAATCAGCCCCAGCATTTT. It translates to CASSSTGGNQPQHF.